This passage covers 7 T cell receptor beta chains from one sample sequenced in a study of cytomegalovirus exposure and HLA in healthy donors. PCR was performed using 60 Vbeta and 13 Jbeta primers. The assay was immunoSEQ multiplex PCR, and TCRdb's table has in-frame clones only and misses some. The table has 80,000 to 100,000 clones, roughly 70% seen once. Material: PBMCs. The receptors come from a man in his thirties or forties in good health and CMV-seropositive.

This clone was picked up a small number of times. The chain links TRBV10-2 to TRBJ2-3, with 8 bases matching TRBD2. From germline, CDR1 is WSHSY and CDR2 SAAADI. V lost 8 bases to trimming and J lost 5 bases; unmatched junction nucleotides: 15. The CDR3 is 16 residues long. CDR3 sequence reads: CASAEVRERGKDTQYF. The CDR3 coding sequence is TGCGCCAGCGCAGAGGTTCGGGAGCGGGGGAAAGATACGCAGTATTTT.

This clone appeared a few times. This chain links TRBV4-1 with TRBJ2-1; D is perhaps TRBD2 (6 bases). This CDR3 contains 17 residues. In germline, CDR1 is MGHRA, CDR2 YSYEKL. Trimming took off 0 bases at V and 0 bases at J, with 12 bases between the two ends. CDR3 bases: TGCGCCAGCAGCCAAGATTTTGGCGGGAACTCCTACAATGAGCAGTTCTTC. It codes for CASSQDFGGNSYNEQFF.

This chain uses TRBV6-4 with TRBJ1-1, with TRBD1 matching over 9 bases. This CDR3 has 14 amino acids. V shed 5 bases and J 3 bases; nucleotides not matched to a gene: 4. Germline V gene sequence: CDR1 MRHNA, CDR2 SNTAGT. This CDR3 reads CASSPGTGYTEAFF. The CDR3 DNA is TGTGCCAGCAGTCCCGGGACAGGGTACACTGAAGCTTTCTTT.

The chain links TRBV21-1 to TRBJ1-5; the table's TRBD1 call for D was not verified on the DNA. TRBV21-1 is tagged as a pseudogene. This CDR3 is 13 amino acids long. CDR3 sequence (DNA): TGTGCCAGCAGGACACGCCGTAATCAGCCCCAGCATTTT. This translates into CASRTRRNQPQHF.

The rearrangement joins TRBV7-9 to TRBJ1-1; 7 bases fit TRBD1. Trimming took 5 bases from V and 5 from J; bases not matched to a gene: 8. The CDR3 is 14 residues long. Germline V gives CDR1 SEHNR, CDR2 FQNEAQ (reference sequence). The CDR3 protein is CASSRRQGRTEAFF. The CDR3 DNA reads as TGTGCCAGCAGCAGACGACAGGGTCGGACTGAAGCTTTCTTT. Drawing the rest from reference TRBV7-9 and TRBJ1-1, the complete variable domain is DTGVSQNPRHKITKRGQNVTFRCDPISEHNRLYWYRQTLGQGPEFLTYFQNEAQLEKSRLLSDRFSAERPKGSFSTLEIQRTEQGDSAMYLCASSRRQGRTEAFFGQGTRLTVV.

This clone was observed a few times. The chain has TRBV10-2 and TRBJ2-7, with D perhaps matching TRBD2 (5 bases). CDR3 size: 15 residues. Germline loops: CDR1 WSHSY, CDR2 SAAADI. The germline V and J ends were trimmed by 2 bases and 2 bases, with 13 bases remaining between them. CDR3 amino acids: CASSEVTSGPYEQYF. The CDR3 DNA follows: TGCGCCAGCAGTGAGGTCACAAGCGGCCCCTACGAGCAGTACTTC.

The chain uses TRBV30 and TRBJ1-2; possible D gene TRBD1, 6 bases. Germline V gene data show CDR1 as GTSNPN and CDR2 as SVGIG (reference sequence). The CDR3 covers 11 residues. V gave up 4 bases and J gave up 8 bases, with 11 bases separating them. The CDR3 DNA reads TGTGCCTGGACAAGTGGGGGCGGCTACACCTTC. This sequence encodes CAWTSGGGYTF.